This TCR beta chain was identified in a study of CD8 T cells in ankylosing spondylitis. At least ten counts were recorded for this clonotype. The antigen remains unidentified. In germline, CDR1 is ENHRY, CDR2 SYGVKD. The CDR3 extends over 12 amino acids. Trimming took 4 bases from V and 6 from J, leaving 8 bases between them. Study-wide findings and caveats: Relatively scarce in peripheral blood, disease-linked clones were CD8+. A motif in TCR beta, a set of 8 or 9 highly homologous variants, appeared characteristic of ankylosing spondylitis blood. There were earlier reports of some motif variants in reactive arthritis synovial fluid and blood. Enrichment of disease-linked clones was reportedly significant in matched ankylosing spondylitis synovial fluid.

Quantitative barcoded 5'-RACE was used to prepare TCR beta libraries. Via MiXCR, TCRdb re-called the 5' RACE reads, giving one row per CDR3 protein. The sample gives around 440,000 distinct CDR3 sequences, 17% of which show up once; approximately 1% is in the top ten. The sample consisted of blood, either unsorted or a sorted T cell fraction (not recorded which). This receptor was taken from a male donor with ankylosing spondylitis. The chain is built from TRBV10-3 and TRBJ2-3; the D call may be TRBD1 or TRBD2 (5 bases each). The CDR3 DNA reads as TGTGCCATCAGTGTGGGGGAGGATACGCAGTATTTT. Its translation: CAISVGEDTQYF.